Listed here is a single T cell receptor beta chain. The table came from immunoSEQ multiplex PCR; TCRdb's copy has only in-frame clones and leaves some out. The sample has over 150,000 clones, around 90% seen once; the top ten hold around 10%. These data come from a study of T cell responses to AZD1222 COVID-19 vaccine. CDR1 LNHDA and CDR2 SQIVND come from the germline V gene (reference sequence). The CDR3 is 15 residues long. V lost 5 bases and J lost 2, with 14 bases in between. The receptor was derived from an adult who received the AZD1222 COVID-19 vaccine. The specimen was peripheral blood, collected 28 days after the second AZD1222 dose. The J gene is TRBJ2-3, the V gene TRBV19; D remains ambiguous. The CDR3 region is CASSPAQSNTDTQYF. The DNA for the CDR3 is TGTGCCAGTAGTCCCGCACAGTCGAACACAGATACGCAGTATTTT.